This passage covers 21 T cell receptor beta chains from one sample sequenced in a study of monozygotic twins with inflammatory bowel disease. Following a re-call of the 5' RACE reads, TCRdb has one entry per CDR3 protein and lacks DNA. The specimen's table records around 370,000 distinct CDR3 sequences. The source material was blood. Receptors were obtained from a human donor with ulcerative colitis or Crohn's disease, or a healthy co-twin of an affected twin (not recorded which).

The chain couples TRBV5-4 to TRBJ2-3; TCRdb's D call, TRBD2, is unchecked because there is no DNA. In germline, CDR1 is SGHNT, CDR2 YYREEE (reference sequence). CDR3 size: 17 residues. The CDR3 spells CASSLWPLAGGPDTQYF.

The rearrangement joins TRBV5-1 to TRBJ1-1; as DNA is missing, the TRBD1 call by TCRdb cannot be tested. Germline CDR1 and CDR2: SGHRS and YFSETQ. There are 14 residues in the CDR3. Here the CDR3 reads CASSFPGANTEAFF.

The rearrangement uses TRBV10-3 and TRBJ1-6; lacking DNA, the TRBD1 call made by TCRdb goes unchecked. The CDR3 contains 16 residues. Germline V CDR1 and CDR2: ENHRY, SYGVKD. The chain's CDR3 is CAISEYAPPGGSPLHF.

The V call is TRBV12-3 or TRBV12-4, the J call TRBJ2-1; TCRdb selects TRBD1, and the lack of DNA leaves this call unchecked. The CDR3 runs to 15 residues. CDR3 amino acids: CASSPGFNVGNEQFF.

The gene calls are TRBV6-5 and TRBJ1-5. The CDR3 sequence is 14 residues long. Germline CDR1 is MNHEY and CDR2 is SVGAGI. CDR3 region: CASSYSAGRQPQHF.

The V and J genes are TRBV6-5 and TRBJ2-5; TCRdb selects TRBD1, and the lack of DNA leaves this call unchecked. The CDR3 spans 15 residues. Germline assignment: CDR1 MNHEY and CDR2 SVGAGI. CDR3 region: CASSYSGQGLETQYF.

The chain has TRBV5-1 and TRBJ2-5; TCRdb names TRBD1, which stays unverified in the absence of DNA. The CDR3 contains 15 residues. CDR1 SGHRS and CDR2 YFSETQ come from the germline V gene. The CDR3 is CASSAYPGGQETQYF.

Here the CDR3 reads CASSFEGSSGNTIYF. This chain uses TRBV7-2 with TRBJ1-3. The germline gives CDR1 SGHTA, CDR2 FQGNSA. The CDR3 loop spans 15 amino acids.

The V gene is TRBV7-9, the J gene TRBJ2-2. The CDR3 has 17 residues. CDR1 is SEHNR, CDR2 FQNEAQ, per germline (reference sequence). The CDR3 reads CASTLRVGDGSTGELFF.

This chain links TRBV7-2 with TRBJ2-7; TCRdb names TRBD1, which stays unverified in the absence of DNA. Germline assignment: CDR1 SGHTA and CDR2 FQGNSA. The CDR3 extends over 13 amino acids. This chain's CDR3 is CASSLGGHREQYF.

V gene TRBV10-3 combines with J gene TRBJ1-5. This CDR3 comprises 14 residues. Germline V CDR1 and CDR2: ENHRY, SYGVKD. This CDR3 is CAISVEGRDQPQHF.

This CDR3 is CATSDPNRNNEQFF. V and J are TRBV24-1 and TRBJ2-1. CDR1 is KGHDR and CDR2 is SFDVKD in the germline V gene. This CDR3 has 14 residues.

This rearrangement joins TRBV29-1 to TRBJ2-7; TCRdb indicates TRBD2, and absent DNA this call remains unverified. The V gene's germline CDR1 is SQVTM and CDR2 ANQGSEA. The CDR3 covers 15 residues. CDR3: CSVLYLSGGPGEQYF.

This chain uses TRBV3-1 with TRBJ2-5; without DNA, the TCRdb call of TRBD2 cannot be checked. The V gene's germline CDR1 is LGHDT and CDR2 YNNKEL (reference sequence). The CDR3 contains 11 residues. CDR3 region: CASSQGLAVYF.

The chain joins TRBV20-1 to TRBJ2-3; there is no DNA to check the TCRdb D call of TRBD1. The CDR3 loop spans 14 amino acids. Germline CDR1 reads DFQATT; CDR2 reads SNEGSKA (reference sequence). The CDR3 reads CSAGQGASTDTQYF.

The rearrangement joins TRBV30 to TRBJ2-3. There are 11 residues in the CDR3. Looked up from germline, CDR1 is GTSNPN and CDR2 is SVGIG (reference sequence). The CDR3: CAWSRADTQYF.

This chain connects TRBV11-3 to TRBJ2-5; the D call from TCRdb, TRBD1, cannot be confirmed without DNA. The germline V gene encodes CDR1 SGHNT and CDR2 YENEEA. The CDR3 length is 15 residues. CDR3 sequence reads: CASSHGQWSRETQYF. The entire variable domain, with the rest obtained from reference TRBV11-3 and TRBJ2-5, is as follows: EAGVVQSPRYKIIEKKQPVAFWCNPISGHNTLYWYLQNLGQGPELLIRYENEEAVDDSQLPKDRFSAERLKGVDSTLKIQPAELGDSAVYLCASSHGQWSRETQYFGPGTRLLVL.

The gene calls are TRBV9 and TRBJ2-3. The germline V gene encodes CDR1 SGDLS and CDR2 YYNGEE. The CDR3 runs to 16 residues. This CDR3 is CASSVGRGAGTDTQYF.

The J gene is TRBJ2-7, the V gene TRBV9. CDR1 SGDLS and CDR2 YYNGEE come from the germline V gene. The length of the CDR3 is 16 residues. The CDR3: CASSQNAGAMIYEQYF.

The chain recombines TRBV5-1 with TRBJ2-3; TCRdb's D call of TRBD1 is untestable without DNA. This CDR3 region has 19 residues. The germline CDR1 and CDR2 sequences are SGHRS and YFSETQ. The CDR3 here is CASSLMQGASLTGTDTQYF. The variable domain in full, completed from reference TRBV5-1 and TRBJ2-3, reads KAGVTQTPRYLIKTRGQQVTLSCSPISGHRSVSWYQQTPGQGLQFLFEYFSETQRNKGNFPGRFSGRQFSNSRSEMNVSTLELGDSALYLCASSLMQGASLTGTDTQYFGPGTRLTVL.

The rearrangement links TRBV5-1 to TRBJ2-7; checking the TCRdb D call of TRBD1 is not possible without DNA. CDR1 is SGHRS and CDR2 is YFSETQ in the germline V gene. This CDR3 spans 13 amino acids. CDR3 residues: CASSSDRVSEQYF.